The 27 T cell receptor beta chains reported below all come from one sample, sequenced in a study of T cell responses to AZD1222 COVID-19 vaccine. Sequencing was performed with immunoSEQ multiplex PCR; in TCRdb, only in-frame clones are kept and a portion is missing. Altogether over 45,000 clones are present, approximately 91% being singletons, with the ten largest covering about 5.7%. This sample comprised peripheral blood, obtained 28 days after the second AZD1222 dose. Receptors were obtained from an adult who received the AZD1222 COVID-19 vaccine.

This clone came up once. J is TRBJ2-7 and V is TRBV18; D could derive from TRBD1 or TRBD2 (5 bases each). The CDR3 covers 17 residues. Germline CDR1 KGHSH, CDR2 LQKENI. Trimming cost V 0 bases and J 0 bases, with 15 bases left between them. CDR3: CASSPPPRAGSSYEQYF. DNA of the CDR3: TGTGCCAGCTCACCACCCCCCCGAGCAGGGAGCTCCTACGAGCAGTACTTC.

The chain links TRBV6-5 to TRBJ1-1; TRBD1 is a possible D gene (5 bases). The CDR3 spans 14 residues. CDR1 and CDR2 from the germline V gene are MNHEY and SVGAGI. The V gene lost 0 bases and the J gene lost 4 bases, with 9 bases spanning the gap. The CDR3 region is CASSYSLRGTEAFF. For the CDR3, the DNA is TGTGCCAGCAGTTACTCGTTAAGGGGCACTGAAGCTTTCTTT.

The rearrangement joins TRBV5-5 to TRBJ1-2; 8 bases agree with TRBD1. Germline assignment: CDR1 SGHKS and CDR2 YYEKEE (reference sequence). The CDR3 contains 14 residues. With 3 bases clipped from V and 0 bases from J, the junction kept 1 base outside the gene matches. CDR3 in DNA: TGTGCCAGCAGCTGGGACAGGACTAACTATGGCTACACCTTC. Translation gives CASSWDRTNYGYTF.

The CDR3 region is CASSLGLADYNEQFF. In DNA, the CDR3 is TGTGCCAGCAGCCTCGGACTAGCGGATTACAATGAGCAGTTCTTC. The chain employs TRBV7-3 and TRBJ2-1; 10 bases align to TRBD2. V lost 5 bases to trimming and J lost 4 bases; unmatched junction nucleotides: 5. This CDR3 is built from 15 residues. Germline assignment: CDR1 SGHTA and CDR2 FQGTGA.

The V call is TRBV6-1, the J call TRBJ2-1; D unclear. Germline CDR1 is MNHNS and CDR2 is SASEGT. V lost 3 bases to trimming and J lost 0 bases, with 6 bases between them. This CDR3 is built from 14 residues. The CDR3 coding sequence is TGTGCCAGCAGTGAGGACGTCTCCTACAATGAGCAGTTCTTC. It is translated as CASSEDVSYNEQFF.

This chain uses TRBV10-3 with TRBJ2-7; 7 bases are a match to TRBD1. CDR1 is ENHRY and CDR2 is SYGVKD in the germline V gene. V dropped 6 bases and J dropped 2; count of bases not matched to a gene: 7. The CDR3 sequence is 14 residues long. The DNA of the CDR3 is TGTGCCATCAGCGAACGACAGGGACCCTACGAGCAGTACTTC. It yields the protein CAISERQGPYEQYF.

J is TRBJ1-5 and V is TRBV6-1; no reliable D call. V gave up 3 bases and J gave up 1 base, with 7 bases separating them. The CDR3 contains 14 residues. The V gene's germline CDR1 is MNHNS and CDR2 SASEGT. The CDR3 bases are TGTGCCAGCAGTGATTCCGGGAGCAATCAGCCCCAGCATTTT. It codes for CASSDSGSNQPQHF.

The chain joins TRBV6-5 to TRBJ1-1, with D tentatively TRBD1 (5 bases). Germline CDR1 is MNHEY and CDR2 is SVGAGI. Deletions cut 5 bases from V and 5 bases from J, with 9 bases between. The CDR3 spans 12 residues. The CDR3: CASSRGGTEAFF. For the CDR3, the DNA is TGTGCCAGCAGTAGGGGTGGGACTGAAGCTTTCTTT.

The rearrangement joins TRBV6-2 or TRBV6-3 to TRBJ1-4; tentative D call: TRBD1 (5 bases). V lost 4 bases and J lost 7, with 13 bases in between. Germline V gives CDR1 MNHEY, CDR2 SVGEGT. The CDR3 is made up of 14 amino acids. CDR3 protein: CASSSGGVGEKLFF. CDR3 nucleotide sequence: TGTGCCAGCAGTTCCGGGGGAGTGGGTGAAAAACTGTTTTTT.

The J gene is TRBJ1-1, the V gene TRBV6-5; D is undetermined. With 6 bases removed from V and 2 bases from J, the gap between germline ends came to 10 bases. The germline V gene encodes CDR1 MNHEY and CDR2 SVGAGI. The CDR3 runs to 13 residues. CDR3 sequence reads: CASRVGFNTEAFF. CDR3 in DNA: TGTGCCAGCAGGGTTGGATTTAACACTGAAGCTTTCTTT.

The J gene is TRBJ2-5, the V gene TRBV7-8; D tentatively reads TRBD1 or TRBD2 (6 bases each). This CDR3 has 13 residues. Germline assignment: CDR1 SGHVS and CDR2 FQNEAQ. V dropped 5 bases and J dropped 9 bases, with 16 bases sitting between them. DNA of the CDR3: TGTGCCAGCAGCCTCACTAGCAGGGGAGCCCAGTACTTC. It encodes CASSLTSRGAQYF.

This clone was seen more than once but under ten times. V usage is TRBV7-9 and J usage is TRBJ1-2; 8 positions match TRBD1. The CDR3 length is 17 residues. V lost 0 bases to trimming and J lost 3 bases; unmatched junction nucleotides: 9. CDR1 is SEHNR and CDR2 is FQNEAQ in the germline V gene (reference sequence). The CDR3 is CASSLAGLLDRDYGYTF. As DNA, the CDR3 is TGTGCCAGCAGCTTAGCGGGGCTACTGGACAGGGACTATGGCTACACCTTC.

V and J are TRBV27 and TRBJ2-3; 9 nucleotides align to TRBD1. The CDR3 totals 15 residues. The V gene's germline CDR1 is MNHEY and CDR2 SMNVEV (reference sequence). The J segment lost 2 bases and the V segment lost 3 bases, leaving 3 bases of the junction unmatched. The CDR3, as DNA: TGTGCCAGCAGTTTGAGGGACAGGGTCACAGATACGCAGTATTTT. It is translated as CASSLRDRVTDTQYF.

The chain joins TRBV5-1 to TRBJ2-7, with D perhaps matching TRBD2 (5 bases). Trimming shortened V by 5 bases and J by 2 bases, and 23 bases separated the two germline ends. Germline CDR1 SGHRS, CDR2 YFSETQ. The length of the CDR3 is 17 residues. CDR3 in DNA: TGCGCCAGCAGTCAGACGGGCGGGCGTGGGGTGGCCTACGAGCAGTACTTC. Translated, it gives CASSQTGGRGVAYEQYF.

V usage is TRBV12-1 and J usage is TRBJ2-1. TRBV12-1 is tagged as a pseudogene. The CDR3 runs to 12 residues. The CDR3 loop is CASSLDYNEQFF. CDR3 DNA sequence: TGTGCCAGCAGCTTAGACTACAATGAGCAGTTCTTC.

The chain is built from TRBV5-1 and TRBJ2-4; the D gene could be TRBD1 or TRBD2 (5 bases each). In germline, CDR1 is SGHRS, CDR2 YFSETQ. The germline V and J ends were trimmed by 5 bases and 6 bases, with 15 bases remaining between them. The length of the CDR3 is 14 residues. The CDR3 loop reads CASSMGPTTNIQYF. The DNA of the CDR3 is TGCGCCAGCAGTATGGGACCTACAACAAACATTCAGTACTTC.

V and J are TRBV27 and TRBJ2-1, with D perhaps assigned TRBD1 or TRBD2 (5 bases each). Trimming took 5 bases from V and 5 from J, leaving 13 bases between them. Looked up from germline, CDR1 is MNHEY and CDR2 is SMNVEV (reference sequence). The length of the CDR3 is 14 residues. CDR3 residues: CASSLGEPHNEQFF. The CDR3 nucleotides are TGTGCCAGCAGTCTGGGGGAACCCCACAATGAGCAGTTCTTC.

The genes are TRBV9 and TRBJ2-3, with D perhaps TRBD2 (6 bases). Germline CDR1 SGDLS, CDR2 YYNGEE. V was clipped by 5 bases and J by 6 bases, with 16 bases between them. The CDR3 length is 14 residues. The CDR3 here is CASSPTGRTDTQYF. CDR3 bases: TGTGCCAGCAGTCCCACCGGGAGAACGGATACGCAGTATTTT.

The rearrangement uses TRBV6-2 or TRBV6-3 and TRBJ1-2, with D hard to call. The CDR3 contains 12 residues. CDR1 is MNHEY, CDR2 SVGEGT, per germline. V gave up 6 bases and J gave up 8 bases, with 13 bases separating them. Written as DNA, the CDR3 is TGTGCCAGCAGCGATAACCCAAGGGGCTACACCTTC. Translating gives CASSDNPRGYTF.

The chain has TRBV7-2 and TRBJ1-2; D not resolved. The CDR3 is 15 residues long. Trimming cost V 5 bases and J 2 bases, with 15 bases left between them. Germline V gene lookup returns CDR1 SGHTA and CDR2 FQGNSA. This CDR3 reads CASSRPDRLNYGYTF. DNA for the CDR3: TGTGCCAGCAGCCGTCCGGACCGATTAAACTATGGCTACACCTTC.

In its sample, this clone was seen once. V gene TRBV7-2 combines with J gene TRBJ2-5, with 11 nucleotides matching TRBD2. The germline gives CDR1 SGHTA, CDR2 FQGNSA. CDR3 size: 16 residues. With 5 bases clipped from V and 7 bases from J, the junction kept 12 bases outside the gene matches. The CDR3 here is CASSNEIGTSGGTQYF. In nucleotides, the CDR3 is TGTGCCAGCAGCAATGAGATCGGGACTAGCGGAGGGACCCAGTACTTC.

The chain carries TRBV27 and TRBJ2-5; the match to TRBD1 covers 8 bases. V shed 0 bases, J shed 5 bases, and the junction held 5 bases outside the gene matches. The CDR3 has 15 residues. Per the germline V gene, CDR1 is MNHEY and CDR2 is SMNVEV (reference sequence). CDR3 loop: CASSLSDRVDETQYF. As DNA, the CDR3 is TGTGCCAGCAGTTTATCGGACAGGGTCGACGAGACCCAGTACTTC.

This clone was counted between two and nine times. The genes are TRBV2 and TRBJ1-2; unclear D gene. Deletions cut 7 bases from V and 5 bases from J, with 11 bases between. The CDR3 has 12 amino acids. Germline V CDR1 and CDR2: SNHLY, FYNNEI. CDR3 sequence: CASNRPGYGYTF. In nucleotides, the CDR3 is TGTGCCAGCAACCGTCCGGGGTATGGCTACACCTTC.

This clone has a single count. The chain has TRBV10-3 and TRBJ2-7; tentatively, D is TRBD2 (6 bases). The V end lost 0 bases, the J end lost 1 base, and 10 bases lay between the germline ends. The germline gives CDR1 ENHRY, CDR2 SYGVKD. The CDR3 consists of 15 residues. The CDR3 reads CAISESLARSYEQYF. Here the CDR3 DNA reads TGTGCCATCAGTGAGTCTCTAGCGAGATCCTACGAGCAGTACTTC.

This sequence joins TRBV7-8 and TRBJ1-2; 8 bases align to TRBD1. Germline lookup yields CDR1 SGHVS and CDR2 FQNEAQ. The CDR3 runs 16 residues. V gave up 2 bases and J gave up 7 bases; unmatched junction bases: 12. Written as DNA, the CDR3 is TGTGCCAGCAGCTTAACAAGTACCGGACAGGGTAGTGGCTACACCTTC. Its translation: CASSLTSTGQGSGYTF.

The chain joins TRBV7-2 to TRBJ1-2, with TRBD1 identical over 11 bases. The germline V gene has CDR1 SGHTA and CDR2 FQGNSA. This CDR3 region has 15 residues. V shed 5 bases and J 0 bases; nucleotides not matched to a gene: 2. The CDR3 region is CASSPGQGANYGYTF. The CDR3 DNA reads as TGTGCCAGCAGCCCGGGACAGGGGGCTAACTATGGCTACACCTTC. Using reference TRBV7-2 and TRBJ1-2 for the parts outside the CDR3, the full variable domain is GAGVSQSPSNKVTEKGKDVELRCDPISGHTALYWYRQSLGQGLEFLIYFQGNSAPDKSGLPSDRFSAERTGGSVSTLTIQRTQQEDSAVYLCASSPGQGANYGYTFGSGTRLTVV.

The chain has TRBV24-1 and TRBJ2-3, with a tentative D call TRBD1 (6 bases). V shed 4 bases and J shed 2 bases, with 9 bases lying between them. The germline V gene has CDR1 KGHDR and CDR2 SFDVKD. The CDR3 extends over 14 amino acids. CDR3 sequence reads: CATSEDSSTDTQYF. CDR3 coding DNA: TGTGCCACCAGTGAGGACAGCTCCACAGATACGCAGTATTTT.